The 8 T cell receptor beta chains reported below all come from one sample, sequenced in a study of CD8 T cells in Susac syndrome. An input of roughly 0.5 to 1 ug of RNA was subjected to reverse transcription using random hexamers. Each CDR3 protein is one row after TCRdb ran MiXCR on the immunoSEQ multiplex PCR reads. Of approximately 180,000 distinct CDR3 sequences in the sample, about 94% were seen once. Sequencing used CD4+ T cells from PBMCs. These receptors were obtained from a human donor with Susac syndrome.

This clonotype appeared once. V gene TRBV6-2 or TRBV6-3 combines with J gene TRBJ2-1; possibly TRBD2 for D (6 bases). The germline V gene has CDR1 MNHEY and CDR2 SVGEGT. The CDR3 sequence is 12 residues long. Between the trimmed V and J ends, which lost 11 bases and 2 bases, there was a span of 10 bases. The DNA of the CDR3 is TGTGCCGGAGGAGGGCCCTACAATGAGCAGTTCTTC. Translation gives CAGGGPYNEQFF.

The chain combines TRBV4-1 with TRBJ1-4; no definite D call. The CDR3 runs 13 residues. In germline, CDR1 is MGHRA, CDR2 YSYEKL. Trimming left V 6 bases short and J 8 bases short, with 13 bases between. The CDR3 DNA sequence: TGCGCCAGCAGTCGGCTACCGGGCGAAAAACTGTTTTTT. Translated: CASSRLPGEKLFF.

The rearrangement joins TRBV14 to TRBJ2-7, with a tentative D call TRBD2 (5 bases). Trimming removed 2 bases at V and 6 bases at J, with 11 bases between. CDR3 length equals 13 residues. In germline, CDR1 is SGHDN, CDR2 FVKESK. The CDR3 loop reads CASSQQLGIEQYF. Written as DNA, the CDR3 is TGTGCCAGCAGCCAACAGCTCGGGATCGAGCAGTACTTC. Combining the CDR3 with reference TRBV14 and TRBJ2-7 gives the whole variable domain EAGVTQFPSHSVIEKGQTVTLRCDPISGHDNLYWYRRVMGKEIKFLLHFVKESKQDESGMPNNRFLAERTGGTYSTLKVQPAELEDSGVYFCASSQQLGIEQYFGPGTRLTVT.

The genes are TRBV18 and TRBJ2-3, with 8 positions matching TRBD2. The ends lost 0 bases at V and 6 bases at J; junction bases unmatched: 8. Germline lookup yields CDR1 KGHSH and CDR2 LQKENI. The CDR3 covers 16 residues. This chain's CDR3 is CASSPPGVAGRDTQYF. As DNA, the CDR3 is TGTGCCAGCTCACCACCGGGGGTAGCGGGACGCGATACGCAGTATTTT.

V usage is TRBV11-2 and J usage is TRBJ1-1; D not resolved. CDR1 SGHAT and CDR2 FQNNGV come from the germline V gene. V lost 1 base and J 7 bases, leaving 10 bases between the germline ends. This CDR3 is 13 amino acids long. The chain's CDR3 is CASSLVAGYEAFF. The CDR3 bases are TGTGCCAGCAGCTTAGTAGCCGGTTATGAAGCTTTCTTT.

This clonotype was detected only once. This sequence joins TRBV4-3 and TRBJ2-1; 11 bases agree with TRBD2. The germline V gene has CDR1 LGHNA and CDR2 YSLEER. The CDR3 sequence is 18 residues long. With 1 base clipped from V and 7 bases from J, the junction kept 12 bases outside the gene matches. CDR3 DNA: TGCGCCAGCAGCCAAGGACTAGCGGGACCCGTTGGGTTAAATGAGCAGTTCTTC. This gives the protein CASSQGLAGPVGLNEQFF.

The chain links TRBV20-1 to TRBJ2-7; either TRBD1 or TRBD2 may supply D (6 bases each). The V gene lost 6 bases and the J gene lost 5 bases, with 17 bases spanning the gap. The germline V gene has CDR1 DFQATT and CDR2 SNEGSKA (reference sequence). The length of the CDR3 is 13 residues. This CDR3 is CSAPGAPRNEQYF. In nucleotides, the CDR3 is TGCAGTGCCCCGGGGGCGCCTAGGAACGAGCAGTACTTC.

This clonotype has more than one count but fewer than ten. V is TRBV6-5 and J is TRBJ2-1; D may be TRBD2 (6 bases). Trimming left V 1 base short and J 6 bases short, with 7 bases between. The CDR3 is made up of 13 amino acids. Per germline, CDR1 MNHEY and CDR2 SVGAGI. This CDR3 reads CASSYWRGNEQFF. The CDR3 DNA reads TGTGCCAGCAGTTACTGGAGGGGCAATGAGCAGTTCTTC.